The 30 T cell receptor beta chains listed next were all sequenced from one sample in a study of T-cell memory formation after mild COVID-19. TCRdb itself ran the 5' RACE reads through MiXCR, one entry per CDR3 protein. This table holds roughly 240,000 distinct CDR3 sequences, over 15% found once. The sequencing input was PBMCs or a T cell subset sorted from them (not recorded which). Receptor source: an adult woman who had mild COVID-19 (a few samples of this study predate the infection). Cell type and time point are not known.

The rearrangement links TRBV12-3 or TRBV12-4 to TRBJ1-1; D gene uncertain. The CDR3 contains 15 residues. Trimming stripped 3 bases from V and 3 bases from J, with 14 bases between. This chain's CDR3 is CASSFRVLLHTEAFF. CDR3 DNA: TGTGCCAGCAGTTTTCGAGTCCTCCTGCACACTGAAGCTTTCTTT.

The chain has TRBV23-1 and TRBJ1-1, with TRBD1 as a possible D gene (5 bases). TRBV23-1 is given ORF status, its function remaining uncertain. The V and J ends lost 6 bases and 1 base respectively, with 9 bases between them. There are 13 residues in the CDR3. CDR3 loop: CASRGHGNTEAFF. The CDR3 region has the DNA TGCGCCAGCAGAGGACACGGGAACACTGAAGCTTTCTTT.

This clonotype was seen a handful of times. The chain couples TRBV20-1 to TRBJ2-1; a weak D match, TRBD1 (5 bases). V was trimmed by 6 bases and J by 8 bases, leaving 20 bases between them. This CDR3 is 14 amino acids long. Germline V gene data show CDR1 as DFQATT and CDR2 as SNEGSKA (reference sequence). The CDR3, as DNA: TGCAGTGCCCTAAATCGCGTAGGGGCCGATGAGCAGTTCTTC. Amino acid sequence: CSALNRVGADEQFF.

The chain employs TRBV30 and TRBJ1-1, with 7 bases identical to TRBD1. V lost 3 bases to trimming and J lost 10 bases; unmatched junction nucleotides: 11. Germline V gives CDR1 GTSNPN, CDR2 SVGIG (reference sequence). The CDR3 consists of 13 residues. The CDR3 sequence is CAWSLTDRIGAFF. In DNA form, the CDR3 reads TGTGCCTGGAGCTTAACGGACAGGATAGGAGCTTTCTTT.

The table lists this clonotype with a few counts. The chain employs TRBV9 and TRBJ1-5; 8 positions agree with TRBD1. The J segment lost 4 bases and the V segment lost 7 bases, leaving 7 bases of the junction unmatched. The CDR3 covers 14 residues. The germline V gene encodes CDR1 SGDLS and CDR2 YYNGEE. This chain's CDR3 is CASGQGVGNQPQHF. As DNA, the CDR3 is TGTGCCAGCGGACAGGGTGTGGGAAATCAGCCCCAGCATTTT.

The CDR3: CATSIQGYEQFF. The CDR3 coding sequence is TGTGCCACCAGCATTCAGGGTTATGAGCAGTTCTTC. The chain links TRBV15 to TRBJ2-1; maybe TRBD1 (5 bases). The CDR3 extends over 12 amino acids. V was shortened by 4 bases and J by 8 bases, with 9 bases between the two germline ends. From germline, CDR1 is LNHNV and CDR2 YYDKDF (reference sequence).

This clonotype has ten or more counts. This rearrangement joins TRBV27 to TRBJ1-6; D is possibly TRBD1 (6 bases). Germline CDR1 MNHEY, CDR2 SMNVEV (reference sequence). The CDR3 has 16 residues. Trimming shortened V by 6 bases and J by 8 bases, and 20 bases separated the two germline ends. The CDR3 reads CASRALWGGLDSPLHF. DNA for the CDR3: TGTGCCAGCAGGGCCCTTTGGGGGGGGCTGGATTCACCCCTCCACTTT.

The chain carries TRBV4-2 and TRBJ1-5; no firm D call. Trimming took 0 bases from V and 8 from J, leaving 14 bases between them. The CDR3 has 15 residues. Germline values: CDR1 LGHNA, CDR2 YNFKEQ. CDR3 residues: CASSQEWQGSKPQHF. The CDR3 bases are TGTGCCAGCAGCCAAGAATGGCAAGGCAGCAAGCCCCAGCATTTT.

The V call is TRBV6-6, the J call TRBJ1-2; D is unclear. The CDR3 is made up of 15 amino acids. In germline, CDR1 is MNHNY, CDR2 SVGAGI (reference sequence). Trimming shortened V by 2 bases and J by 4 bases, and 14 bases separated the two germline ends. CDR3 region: CASSYEEEGLYGYTF. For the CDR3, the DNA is TGTGCCAGCAGTTACGAAGAGGAGGGCCTCTATGGCTACACCTTC.

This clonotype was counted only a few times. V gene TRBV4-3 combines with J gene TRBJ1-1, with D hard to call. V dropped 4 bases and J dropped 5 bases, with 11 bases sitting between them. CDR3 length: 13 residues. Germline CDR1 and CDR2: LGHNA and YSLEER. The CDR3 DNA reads TGCGCCAGCAGCCTAGACACAAGTACTGAAGCTTTCTTT. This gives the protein CASSLDTSTEAFF.

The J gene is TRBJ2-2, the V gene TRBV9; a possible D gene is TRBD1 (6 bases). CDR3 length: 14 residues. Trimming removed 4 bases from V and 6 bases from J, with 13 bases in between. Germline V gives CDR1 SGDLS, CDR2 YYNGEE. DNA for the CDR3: TGTGCCAGCAGCCACGACAGGTATCCCGGGGAGCTGTTTTTT. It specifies CASSHDRYPGELFF.

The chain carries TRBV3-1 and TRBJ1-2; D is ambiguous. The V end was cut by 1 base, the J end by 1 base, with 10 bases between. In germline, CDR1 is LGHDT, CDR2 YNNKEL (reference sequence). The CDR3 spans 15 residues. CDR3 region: CASSQVIGLNYGYTF. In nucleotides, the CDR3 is TGTGCCAGCAGCCAAGTTATCGGACTTAACTATGGCTACACCTTC.

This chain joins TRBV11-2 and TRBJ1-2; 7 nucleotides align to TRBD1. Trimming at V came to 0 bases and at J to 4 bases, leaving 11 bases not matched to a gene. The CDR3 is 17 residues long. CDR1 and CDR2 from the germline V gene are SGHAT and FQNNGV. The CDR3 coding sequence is TGTGCCAGCAGCTTAGATCCCTCAGGGGGAGTTATCTATGGCTACACCTTC. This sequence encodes CASSLDPSGGVIYGYTF.

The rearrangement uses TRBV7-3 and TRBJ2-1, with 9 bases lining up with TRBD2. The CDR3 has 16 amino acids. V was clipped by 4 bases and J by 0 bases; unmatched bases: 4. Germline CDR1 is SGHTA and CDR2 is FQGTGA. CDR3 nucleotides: TGTGCCAGCAGCTCCCTAGCGGGACCCTCCTACAATGAGCAGTTCTTC. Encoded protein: CASSSLAGPSYNEQFF.

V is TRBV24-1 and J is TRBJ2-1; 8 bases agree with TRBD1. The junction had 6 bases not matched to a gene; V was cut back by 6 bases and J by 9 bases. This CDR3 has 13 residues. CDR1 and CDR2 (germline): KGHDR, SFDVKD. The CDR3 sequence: CATSHPGGGEQFF. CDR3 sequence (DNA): TGTGCCACCAGTCACCCAGGGGGCGGTGAGCAGTTCTTC.

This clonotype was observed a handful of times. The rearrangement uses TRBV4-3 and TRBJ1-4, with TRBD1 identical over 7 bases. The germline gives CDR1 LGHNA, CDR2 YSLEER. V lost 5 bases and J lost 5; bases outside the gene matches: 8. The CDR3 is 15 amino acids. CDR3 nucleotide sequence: TGCGCCAGCAGCGCACCGGGACAGCGGAATGAAAAACTGTTTTTT. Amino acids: CASSAPGQRNEKLFF.

This chain's CDR3 is CASSYQLAGRQYF. CDR3 coding DNA: TGTGCCAGCAGTTACCAACTAGCGGGGAGGCAGTACTTC. The chain combines TRBV6-2 or TRBV6-3 with TRBJ2-7; 10 nucleotides match TRBD2. The CDR3 sequence is 13 residues long. V gave up 2 bases and J gave up 9 bases; unmatched junction bases: 4. Germline V gene data show CDR1 as MNHEY and CDR2 as SVGEGT.

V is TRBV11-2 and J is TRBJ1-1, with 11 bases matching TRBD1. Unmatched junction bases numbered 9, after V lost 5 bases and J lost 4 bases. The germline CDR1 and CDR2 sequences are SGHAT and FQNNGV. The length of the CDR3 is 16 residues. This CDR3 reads CASSLRPGTGGTEAFF. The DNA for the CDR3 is TGTGCCAGCAGCCTGCGTCCCGGGACAGGGGGCACTGAAGCTTTCTTT.

CDR3 residues: CASRSGPVDTGELFF. CDR3 DNA: TGTGCCAGCAGATCCGGACCGGTCGACACCGGGGAGCTGTTTTTT. V and J are TRBV5-4 and TRBJ2-2; the D is unclear. V lost 5 bases and J lost 3, with 14 bases in between. CDR1 is SGHNT, CDR2 YYREEE, per germline (reference sequence). The CDR3 totals 15 residues.

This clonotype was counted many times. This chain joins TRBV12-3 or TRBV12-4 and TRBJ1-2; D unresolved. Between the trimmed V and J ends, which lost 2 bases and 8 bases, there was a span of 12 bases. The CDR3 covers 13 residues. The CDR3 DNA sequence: TGTGCCAGCAGTTTATCTGATCGGGGAGGCTACACCTTC. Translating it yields CASSLSDRGGYTF.

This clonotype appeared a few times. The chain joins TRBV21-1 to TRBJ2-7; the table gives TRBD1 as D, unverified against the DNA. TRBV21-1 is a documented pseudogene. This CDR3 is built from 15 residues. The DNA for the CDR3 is TGTGCCAGCAGCCCATCGAAGGACATACTGGCCGAGCAGTACTTC. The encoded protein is CASSPSKDILAEQYF.

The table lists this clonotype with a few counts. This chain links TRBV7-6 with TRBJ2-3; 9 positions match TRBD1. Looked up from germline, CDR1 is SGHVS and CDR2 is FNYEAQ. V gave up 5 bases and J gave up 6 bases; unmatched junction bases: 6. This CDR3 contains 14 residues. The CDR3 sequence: CASSILQGADTQYF. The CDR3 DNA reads TGTGCCAGCAGCATATTACAGGGGGCGGATACGCAGTATTTT.

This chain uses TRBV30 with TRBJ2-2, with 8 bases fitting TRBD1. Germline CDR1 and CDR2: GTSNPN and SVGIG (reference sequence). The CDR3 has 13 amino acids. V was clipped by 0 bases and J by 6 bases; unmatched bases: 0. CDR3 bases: TGTGCCTGGAGTGTACAGGGGGCCGGGGAGCTGTTTTTT. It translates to CAWSVQGAGELFF.

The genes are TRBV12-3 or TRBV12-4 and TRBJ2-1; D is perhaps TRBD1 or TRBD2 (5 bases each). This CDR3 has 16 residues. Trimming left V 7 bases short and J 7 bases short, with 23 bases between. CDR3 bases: TGTGCCAGCAAACCTGCAGGGTTTCGATCGGGGAATGAGCAGTTCTTC. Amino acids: CASKPAGFRSGNEQFF.

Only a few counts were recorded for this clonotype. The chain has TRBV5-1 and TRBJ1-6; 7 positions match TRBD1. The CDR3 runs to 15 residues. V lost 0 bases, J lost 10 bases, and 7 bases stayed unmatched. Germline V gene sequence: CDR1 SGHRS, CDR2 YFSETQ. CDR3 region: CASSLGQGRRSPLHF. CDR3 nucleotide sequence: TGCGCCAGCAGCTTGGGACAGGGAAGAAGGTCACCCCTCCACTTT.

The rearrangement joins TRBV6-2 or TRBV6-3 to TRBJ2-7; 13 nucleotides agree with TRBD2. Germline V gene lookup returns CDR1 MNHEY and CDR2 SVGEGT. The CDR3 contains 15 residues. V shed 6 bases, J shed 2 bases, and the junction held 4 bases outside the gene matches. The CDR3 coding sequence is TGTGCCAGCAGCCTACTAGCGGGAGGGCCCTACGAGCAGTACTTC. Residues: CASSLLAGGPYEQYF.

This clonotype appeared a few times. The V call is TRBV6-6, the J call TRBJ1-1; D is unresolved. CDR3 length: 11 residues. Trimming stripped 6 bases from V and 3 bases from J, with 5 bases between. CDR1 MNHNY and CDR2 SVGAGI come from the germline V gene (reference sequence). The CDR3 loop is CASRFDTEAFF. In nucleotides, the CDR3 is TGTGCCAGCAGGTTCGACACTGAAGCTTTCTTT.

CDR3 loop: CASSPGQASYEQYF. Written as DNA, the CDR3 is TGCGCCAGCAGCCCCGGACAAGCCTCCTACGAGCAGTACTTC. The chain is built from TRBV5-1 and TRBJ2-7, with D perhaps matching TRBD1 (5 bases). The CDR3 is 14 amino acids. Trimming stripped 4 bases from V and 0 bases from J, with 11 bases between. Germline V gene lookup returns CDR1 SGHRS and CDR2 YFSETQ.

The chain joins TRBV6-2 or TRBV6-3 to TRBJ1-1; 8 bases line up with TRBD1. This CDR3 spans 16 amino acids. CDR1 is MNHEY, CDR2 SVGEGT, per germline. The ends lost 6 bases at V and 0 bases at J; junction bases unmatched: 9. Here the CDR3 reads CASRRTGPHMNTEAFF. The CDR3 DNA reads TGTGCCAGCAGAAGGACAGGGCCCCACATGAACACTGAAGCTTTCTTT.

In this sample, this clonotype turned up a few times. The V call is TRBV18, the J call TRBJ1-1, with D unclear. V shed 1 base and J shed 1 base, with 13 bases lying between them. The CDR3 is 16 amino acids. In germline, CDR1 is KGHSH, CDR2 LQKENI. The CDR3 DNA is TGTGCCAGCTCACCACTCGCCGCAAATGAGAACACTGAAGCTTTCTTT. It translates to CASSPLAANENTEAFF.